This TCR beta chain was identified in a study of blood T cell repertoires in COVID-19. Study in general: The United States, Italy and Spain were the sources of the acute and convalescent COVID-19 samples.

As originally analysed: Estimation of nucleated cell counts was performed using reference gene primer amplification. Method: immunoSEQ multiplex PCR; TCRdb's copy keeps in-frame clones and lacks some. V, J and clone size derive from that table, while D and trimming were established from the DNA sequence. The table has roughly 100,000 clones, approximately 85% seen once. The V gene's germline CDR1 is SGHNT and CDR2 YENEEA. Trimming removed 4 bases at V and 4 bases at J, with 13 bases between. The CDR3 spans 14 residues. The genes are TRBV11-3 and TRBJ2-5; maybe TRBD1 (5 bases). This clonotype was obtained from a man aged 45-60 years with acute or convalescent COVID-19. Sequencing used peripheral blood. CDR3 region: CASSSAGWGETQYF. The CDR3 bases are TGTGCCAGCAGCTCTGCAGGGTGGGGAGAGACCCAGTACTTC.